This TCR beta chain is drawn from a study of cytomegalovirus exposure and HLA in healthy donors. Study outcomes and limitations: In most subjects, TCR beta sequences reportedly gave accurate predictions of HLA-A and HLA-B alleles. TCR beta chain V- and J-gene trimming was linked, in a later analysis, to a missense variant in DCLRE1C. Among TCR beta chains of equal frequency, HLA-associated ones were more clonally expanded in a later analysis. In vitro data verified a few CMV-associated chains as specific for CMV antigens.

This clone was seen a handful of times. Antigen unknown. The primer mix had 60 Vbeta and 13 Jbeta primers. The assay was immunoSEQ multiplex PCR, and TCRdb's table has in-frame clones only and misses some. The sample yields around 100,000 clones, roughly 76% seen once. This CDR3 has 13 residues. Germline loops: CDR1 SEHNR, CDR2 FQNEAQ (reference sequence). Trimming took off 4 bases at V and 3 bases at J, with 9 bases between the two ends. Sequenced material: PBMCs. The rearrangement links TRBV7-9 to TRBJ1-1; D may be TRBD1 (5 bases). The sequence derives from a man aged 35 to 55 in good health and CMV-seronegative. This CDR3 reads CASSSLGDTEAFF. As DNA, the CDR3 is TGTGCCAGCAGCTCATTAGGGGACACTGAAGCTTTCTTT.